This T cell receptor (beta chain) comes out of a study of monozygotic twins with cystic fibrosis. Study as a whole: Libraries were built from three micrograms of fragmented DNA using roughly 15 PCR cycles.

Remarks on this clone: As yet, its antigen is unknown.

The CDR3 is 15 amino acids. V lost 6 bases and J lost 1, with 15 bases in between. Germline V lookup: CDR1 KGHSH, CDR2 LQKENI. General observations from the study: Monozygotic CF twin pairs shared significantly more nucleotide-identical clonotypes than unrelated CF individuals did. Low clonality (median approximately 0.0095) suggested a mostly naive repertoire. J usage was most co-twin-similar in 8 of 16 pairs, V in 13.

Profiled with immunoSEQ multiplex PCR; TCRdb holds only in-frame clones, not every one. This sample yields over 25,000 clones, of which 96% are seen a single time; approximately 2.8% belongs to the top ten. J is TRBJ1-1 and V is TRBV18; possible D gene TRBD1, 6 bases. This receptor was identified in a girl aged 2 to 9 with cystic fibrosis. Sample: blood. CDR3 sequence (DNA): TGTGCCAGCTCTCTTTCGAGGGGGGGGAACACTGAAGCTTTCTTT. Encoded protein: CASSLSRGGNTEAFF.